These T cell receptor beta chains were read from a single sample in a study of OX40 agonist ivuxolimab in advanced cancers. Using immunoSEQ multiplex PCR, the repertoire was profiled, and TCRdb retains in-frame clones only, with some absent. The data show about 84,000 clones, 90% to 95% seen once. The sample in question was CD4+ or CD8+ T cells sorted from blood, obtained in a trial of the OX40 agonist ivuxolimab. These receptors were taken from an adult with an advanced solid tumor such as melanoma, head and neck, liver or kidney cancer. Both conserved end residues are part of each CDR3. D genes are given only for firm matches. Rows may omit the clone size; those that give it use once, few, many or a size class.

v_gene: TRBV7-9
d_gene: NA
j_gene: TRBJ2-5
abundance: NA
CDR3aa: CASSLTGGETQYF
CDR3nt: TGTGCCAGCAGCTTAACTGGGGGAGAGACCCAGTACTTC

v_gene: TRBV7-9
d_gene: NA
j_gene: TRBJ2-7
abundance: NA
CDR3aa: CASSPYGGYEQYF
CDR3nt: TGTGCCAGCAGCCCCTATGGGGGCTACGAGCAGTACTTC

v_gene: TRBV4-1
d_gene: NA
j_gene: TRBJ2-1
abundance: once
CDR3aa: CASSQGLTWTSSDYNEQFF
CDR3nt: TGCGCCAGCAGCCAAGGGCTCACATGGACCTCAAGCGACTACAATGAGCAGTTCTTC

v_gene: TRBV10-3
d_gene: TRBD1
j_gene: TRBJ2-2
abundance: NA
CDR3aa: CAISESRGTGLTGELFF
CDR3nt: TGTGCCATCAGTGAGTCGAGGGGGACAGGGTTGACCGGGGAGCTGTTTTTT

v_gene: TRBV28
d_gene: TRBD2
j_gene: TRBJ2-1
abundance: once
CDR3aa: CASSPGLAGKGNYNEQFF
CDR3nt: TGTGCCAGCAGCCCGGGACTAGCGGGAAAGGGTAACTACAATGAGCAGTTCTTC

v_gene: TRBV6-6
d_gene: TRBD1
j_gene: TRBJ2-7
abundance: NA
CDR3aa: CASSYGQGAYEQYF
CDR3nt: TGTGCCAGCAGTTACGGGCAGGGGGCATACGAGCAGTACTTC

v_gene: TRBV28
d_gene: TRBD1
j_gene: TRBJ2-7
abundance: NA
CDR3aa: CASSLTGQGFYEQYF
CDR3nt: TGTGCCAGCAGTTTAACGGGACAGGGGTTCTACGAGCAGTACTTC

v_gene: TRBV7-6
d_gene: NA
j_gene: TRBJ2-5
abundance: NA
CDR3aa: CASSPGPAQETQYF
CDR3nt: TGTGCCAGCAGCCCTGGGCCAGCCCAAGAGACCCAGTACTTC

v_gene: TRBV7-3
d_gene: NA
j_gene: TRBJ2-7
abundance: NA
CDR3aa: CASSLRRVFSYEQYF
CDR3nt: TGTGCCAGCAGTTTACGGCGGGTTTTCTCCTACGAGCAGTACTTC

v_gene: TRBV29-1
d_gene: NA
j_gene: TRBJ1-2
abundance: NA
CDR3aa: CSVEDSRINYGYTF
CDR3nt: TGCAGCGTTGAAGATTCGCGGATTAACTATGGCTACACCTTC

v_gene: TRBV19
d_gene: NA
j_gene: TRBJ2-1
abundance: once
CDR3aa: CASRPFTGGAEQFF
CDR3nt: TGTGCCAGTAGACCCTTCACAGGGGGGGCTGAGCAGTTCTTC

v_gene: TRBV14
d_gene: NA
j_gene: TRBJ2-7
abundance: once
CDR3aa: CASSQTSPHYEQYF
CDR3nt: TGTGCCAGCAGCCAAACATCCCCCCACTACGAGCAGTACTTC

v_gene: TRBV9
d_gene: TRBD2
j_gene: TRBJ2-3
abundance: NA
CDR3aa: CASSVLAGISTDTQYF
CDR3nt: TGTGCCAGCAGCGTTCTAGCGGGCATCAGCACAGATACGCAGTATTTT

v_gene: TRBV7-3
d_gene: TRBD2
j_gene: TRBJ2-7
abundance: NA
CDR3aa: CASSLTGLAGGSSYEQYF
CDR3nt: TGTGCCAGCAGCTTAACGGGACTAGCGGGAGGCTCTTCCTACGAGCAGTACTTC

v_gene: TRBV5-4
d_gene: NA
j_gene: TRBJ2-7
abundance: NA
CDR3aa: CASSWEFGRQEQYF
CDR3nt: TGTGCCAGCAGCTGGGAGTTCGGGAGACAAGAGCAGTACTTC

v_gene: TRBV9
d_gene: TRBD2
j_gene: TRBJ2-5
abundance: NA
CDR3aa: CASTPSGQETQYF
CDR3nt: TGTGCCAGCACCCCTAGCGGCCAAGAGACCCAGTACTTC

v_gene: TRBV7-2
d_gene: NA
j_gene: TRBJ2-3
abundance: NA
CDR3aa: CASSLILMAEGRDTQYF
CDR3nt: TGTGCCAGCAGCCTCATCCTCATGGCGGAGGGGAGGGATACGCAGTATTTT

v_gene: TRBV9
d_gene: NA
j_gene: TRBJ2-1
abundance: NA
CDR3aa: CASSASGITNEQFF
CDR3nt: TGTGCCAGCAGCGCCTCCGGGATTACGAATGAGCAGTTCTTC

v_gene: TRBV15
d_gene: TRBD1
j_gene: TRBJ1-2
abundance: NA
CDR3aa: CATSGGDRGLGGYTF
CDR3nt: TGTGCCACCAGCGGCGGGGACAGGGGGCTGGGGGGCTACACCTTC

v_gene: TRBV29-1
d_gene: NA
j_gene: TRBJ2-7
abundance: NA
CDR3aa: CSVVLGPFEQYF
CDR3nt: TGCAGCGTTGTTCTGGGGCCCTTTGAGCAGTACTTC

v_gene: TRBV28
d_gene: TRBD2
j_gene: TRBJ2-7
abundance: NA
CDR3aa: CASSFKREGLGEQYF
CDR3nt: TGTGCCAGCAGTTTCAAGCGGGAGGGCCTTGGTGAGCAGTACTTC

v_gene: TRBV14
d_gene: NA
j_gene: TRBJ2-7
abundance: NA
CDR3aa: CASSPRIPDLSSYEQYF
CDR3nt: TGTGCCAGCAGCCCAAGAATACCAGATCTCTCATCCTACGAGCAGTACTTC

v_gene: TRBV27
d_gene: TRBD1
j_gene: TRBJ1-2
abundance: NA
CDR3aa: CASSLGQGNYGYTF
CDR3nt: TGTGCCAGCAGTCTCGGACAGGGGAACTATGGCTACACCTTC

v_gene: TRBV7-8
d_gene: NA
j_gene: TRBJ2-2
abundance: NA
CDR3aa: CASSLGLYTGELFF
CDR3nt: TGTGCCAGCAGCTTAGGCTTATACACCGGGGAGCTGTTTTTT

v_gene: TRBV13
d_gene: TRBD2
j_gene: TRBJ2-3
abundance: NA
CDR3aa: CASSSAVSGLAGSTDTQYF
CDR3nt: TGTGCCAGCAGTTCAGCCGTATCTGGACTAGCGGGAAGCACAGATACGCAGTATTTT

v_gene: TRBV7-9
d_gene: NA
j_gene: TRBJ2-2
abundance: NA
CDR3aa: CASSPRLGLNTGELFF
CDR3nt: TGTGCCAGCAGCCCGAGATTGGGCTTGAACACCGGGGAGCTGTTTTTT

v_gene: TRBV19
d_gene: NA
j_gene: TRBJ2-7
abundance: once
CDR3aa: CASSAETGPFPYEQYF
CDR3nt: TGTGCCAGTAGTGCGGAAACCGGGCCCTTCCCCTACGAGCAGTACTTC

v_gene: TRBV11-2
d_gene: NA
j_gene: TRBJ2-7
abundance: NA
CDR3aa: CASSLETVEQYF
CDR3nt: TGTGCCAGCAGCTTAGAGACAGTAGAGCAGTACTTC

v_gene: TRBV13
d_gene: NA
j_gene: TRBJ2-3
abundance: NA
CDR3aa: CASSSGTDTQYF
CDR3nt: TGTGCCAGCAGCTCAGGAACAGATACGCAGTATTTT

v_gene: TRBV4-2
d_gene: TRBD1
j_gene: TRBJ1-1
abundance: NA
CDR3aa: CASSTDRAWTEAFF
CDR3nt: TGTGCCAGCAGCACAGACAGGGCTTGGACTGAAGCTTTCTTT

v_gene: TRBV7-9
d_gene: NA
j_gene: TRBJ2-5
abundance: NA
CDR3aa: CASSLGAGTQETQYF
CDR3nt: TGTGCCAGCAGCTTAGGAGCAGGGACACAAGAGACCCAGTACTTC

v_gene: TRBV9
d_gene: NA
j_gene: TRBJ2-5
abundance: NA
CDR3aa: CASSRSGAEETQYF
CDR3nt: TGTGCCAGCAGCCGCTCAGGGGCGGAAGAGACCCAGTACTTC

v_gene: TRBV27
d_gene: TRBD2
j_gene: TRBJ2-7
abundance: NA
CDR3aa: CASSPAGRYEQYF
CDR3nt: TGTGCCAGCAGCCCTGCCGGGAGGTACGAGCAGTACTTC

v_gene: TRBV4-3
d_gene: NA
j_gene: TRBJ2-7
abundance: NA
CDR3aa: CASSQVGRYEQYF
CDR3nt: TGCGCCAGCAGCCAAGTGGGGCGTTACGAGCAGTACTTC

v_gene: TRBV6-5
d_gene: NA
j_gene: TRBJ1-2
abundance: NA
CDR3aa: CASSFSYRVKNGYTF
CDR3nt: TGTGCCAGCAGTTTTTCGTACCGGGTTAAGAATGGCTACACCTTC

v_gene: TRBV21-1
d_gene: NA
j_gene: TRBJ2-7
abundance: NA
CDR3aa: CASSKKAFAAGANYEQYF
CDR3nt: NA

v_gene: TRBV4-1
d_gene: NA
j_gene: TRBJ1-4
abundance: NA
CDR3aa: CASSQGAREKLFF
CDR3nt: TGCGCCAGCAGCCAGGGGGCGCGTGAAAAACTGTTTTTT

v_gene: TRBV11-2
d_gene: NA
j_gene: TRBJ1-3
abundance: NA
CDR3aa: CASSLENLGGNTIYF
CDR3nt: TGTGCCAGCAGCTTAGAGAACCTGGGGGGAAACACCATATATTTT

v_gene: TRBV7-8
d_gene: TRBD2
j_gene: TRBJ2-1
abundance: many
CDR3aa: CASSSTSAAYTEQFF
CDR3nt: TGTGCCAGCAGCAGCACTAGCGCCGCGTACACTGAGCAGTTCTTC

v_gene: TRBV25-1
d_gene: NA
j_gene: TRBJ2-1
abundance: NA
CDR3aa: CASSEGDNNPYNEQFF
CDR3nt: TGTGCCAGCAGTGAAGGGGACAATAACCCCTACAATGAGCAGTTCTTC

v_gene: TRBV30
d_gene: TRBD2
j_gene: TRBJ2-3
abundance: NA
CDR3aa: CAWSRPGTSVPPDTQYF
CDR3nt: TGTGCCTGGAGCCGACCCGGGACTAGCGTCCCACCAGATACGCAGTATTTT

v_gene: TRBV10-3
d_gene: NA
j_gene: TRBJ2-7
abundance: NA
CDR3aa: CAISAGTAFPYEQYF
CDR3nt: TGTGCCATCAGTGCCGGGACCGCTTTTCCCTACGAGCAGTACTTC

v_gene: TRBV27
d_gene: NA
j_gene: TRBJ1-5
abundance: NA
CDR3aa: CASSLIGRGNQPQHF
CDR3nt: TGTGCCAGCAGTTTAATCGGCAGAGGCAATCAGCCCCAGCATTTT

v_gene: TRBV7-9
d_gene: NA
j_gene: TRBJ2-7
abundance: few
CDR3aa: CASSFSRDYEQYF
CDR3nt: TGTGCCAGCAGCTTTAGCAGAGACTACGAGCAGTACTTC

v_gene: TRBV7-2
d_gene: NA
j_gene: TRBJ2-7
abundance: NA
CDR3aa: CASNLEGRGRYEQYF
CDR3nt: TGTGCCAGCAACCTCGAAGGCAGGGGTAGGTACGAGCAGTACTTC

v_gene: TRBV29-1
d_gene: TRBD2
j_gene: TRBJ2-7
abundance: NA
CDR3aa: CSVASSGRAVEQYF
CDR3nt: TGCAGCGTAGCGAGTAGCGGGAGGGCCGTCGAGCAGTACTTC

v_gene: TRBV11-2
d_gene: TRBD2
j_gene: TRBJ2-7
abundance: once
CDR3aa: CASSVQITSGRSSYEQYF
CDR3nt: TGTGCCAGCAGCGTCCAAATCACTAGCGGGAGAAGCTCCTACGAGCAGTACTTC

v_gene: TRBV5-8
d_gene: NA
j_gene: TRBJ1-1
abundance: NA
CDR3aa: CASSLRGGAFF
CDR3nt: TGTGCCAGCAGCTTGAGGGGGGGCGCTTTCTTT

v_gene: TRBV5-4
d_gene: NA
j_gene: TRBJ2-1
abundance: NA
CDR3aa: CASSREAPVEQFF
CDR3nt: TGTGCCAGCAGCCGAGAGGCCCCCGTTGAGCAGTTCTTC

v_gene: TRBV5-6
d_gene: TRBD1
j_gene: TRBJ1-2
abundance: NA
CDR3aa: CASSPRGPTGYTF
CDR3nt: TGTGCCAGCAGCCCCAGGGGGCCAACGGGCTACACCTTC

v_gene: TRBV30
d_gene: NA
j_gene: TRBJ1-5
abundance: NA
CDR3aa: CAWSLRVNQPQHF
CDR3nt: TGTGCCTGGAGTTTACGAGTCAATCAGCCCCAGCATTTT

v_gene: TRBV5-1
d_gene: TRBD2
j_gene: TRBJ2-3
abundance: once
CDR3aa: CASSLSSGKGGDTQYF
CDR3nt: TGCGCCAGCAGCTTGTCTAGCGGGAAGGGGGGAGATACGCAGTATTTT

v_gene: TRBV9
d_gene: NA
j_gene: TRBJ2-7
abundance: NA
CDR3aa: CASSVESGYEQYF
CDR3nt: TGTGCCAGCAGCGTAGAGAGTGGTTACGAGCAGTACTTC

v_gene: TRBV18
d_gene: NA
j_gene: TRBJ1-1
abundance: NA
CDR3aa: CASSPPTGTNTEAFF
CDR3nt: TGTGCCAGCTCACCACCTACAGGGACGAACACTGAAGCTTTCTTT

v_gene: TRBV6-5
d_gene: NA
j_gene: TRBJ2-5
abundance: NA
CDR3aa: CASSSRPVEETQYF
CDR3nt: TGTGCCAGCAGTTCCAGGCCCGTAGAAGAGACCCAGTACTTC

v_gene: TRBV28
d_gene: TRBD1
j_gene: TRBJ2-7
abundance: NA
CDR3aa: CASSSGTGSEQYF
CDR3nt: TGTGCCAGCAGTTCCGGGACAGGGTCCGAGCAGTACTTC

v_gene: TRBV11-2
d_gene: NA
j_gene: TRBJ2-7
abundance: NA
CDR3aa: CASSFNREGYEQYF
CDR3nt: TGTGCCAGCAGCTTTAACAGGGAGGGCTACGAGCAGTACTTC